One sample yielded the 25 T cell receptor beta chains listed below, sequenced in a study of T cell responses to AZD1222 COVID-19 vaccine. The assay was immunoSEQ multiplex PCR, and TCRdb's table has in-frame clones only and misses some. The sample has roughly 130,000 clones, 91% seen once. Sequencing used peripheral blood, obtained 28 days after the second dose of the MenACWY control vaccine. These receptors originate from an adult who received the MenACWY meningococcal vaccine as a control.

CDR3 sequence reads: CASSYWDGGEQYF. The DNA of the CDR3 is TGTGCCAGCAGTTATTGGGACGGTGGTGAGCAGTACTTC. The chain employs TRBV6-2 or TRBV6-3 and TRBJ2-7, with D possibly being TRBD1 or TRBD2 (5 bases each). Germline values: CDR1 MNHEY, CDR2 SVGEGT. CDR3 length: 13 residues. V lost 3 bases, J lost 7 bases, and 13 bases lay in between.

The chain joins TRBV7-6 to TRBJ2-1, with TRBD2 matching 8 bases. The J segment lost 0 bases and the V segment lost 1 base, leaving 8 bases of the junction unmatched. This CDR3 is 18 amino acids long. CDR1 is SGHVS and CDR2 is FNYEAQ in the germline V gene. CDR3: CASSLDPSGSSSYNEQFF. The DNA of the CDR3 is TGTGCCAGCAGCTTAGACCCTAGCGGGTCAAGCTCCTACAATGAGCAGTTCTTC.

The CDR3 sequence: CASTQRGAGVRGDTEAFF. The CDR3 bases are TGTGCCAGCACTCAAAGAGGGGCAGGGGTAAGAGGGGACACTGAAGCTTTCTTT. V and J are TRBV28 and TRBJ1-1; D possibly corresponds to TRBD1 (6 bases). Germline CDR1 reads MDHEN; CDR2 reads SYDVKM. CDR3 length: 18 residues. Trimming took 7 bases from V and 3 from J, leaving 27 bases between them. The entire variable domain, with the rest obtained from reference TRBV28 and TRBJ1-1, is as follows: DVKVTQSSRYLVKRTGEKVFLECVQDMDHENMFWYRQDPGLGLRLIYFSYDVKMKEKGDIPEGYSVSREKKERFSLILESASTNQTSMYLCASTQRGAGVRGDTEAFFGQGTRLTVV.

The rearrangement joins TRBV19 to TRBJ1-5; the match to TRBD1 covers 9 bases. CDR1 and CDR2 from the germline V gene are LNHDA and SQIVND (reference sequence). The CDR3 has 15 amino acids. V gave up 5 bases and J gave up 3 bases; unmatched junction bases: 5. The CDR3 protein is CASSPGQGFNQPQHF. CDR3 DNA: TGTGCCAGTAGTCCGGGACAGGGATTCAATCAGCCCCAGCATTTT.

CDR3 sequence reads: CAWSPRGGTEAFF. CDR3 sequence (DNA): TGTGCCTGGAGCCCCAGGGGGGGGACTGAAGCTTTCTTT. This chain uses TRBV30 with TRBJ1-1; 7 nucleotides match TRBD1. Germline V CDR1 and CDR2: GTSNPN, SVGIG (reference sequence). This CDR3 has 13 amino acids. Trimming cost V 3 bases and J 5 bases; bases outside gene matches: 6.

This clone was picked up one time. The rearrangement uses TRBV10-3 and TRBJ2-2; 10 bases agree with TRBD1. V lost 7 bases to trimming and J lost 5 bases; unmatched junction nucleotides: 4. This CDR3 comprises 14 residues. CDR1 is ENHRY, CDR2 SYGVKD, per germline. CDR3 region: CAITGTGDTGELFF. In DNA form, the CDR3 reads TGTGCCATCACTGGGACAGGGGATACCGGGGAGCTGTTTTTT.

This clone has a handful of counts. The chain couples TRBV6-2 or TRBV6-3 to TRBJ2-1; no clear D. This CDR3 has 12 residues. V shed 3 bases and J shed 5 bases, with 5 bases lying between them. CDR1 is MNHEY, CDR2 SVGEGT, per germline. The CDR3 nucleotides are TGTGCCAGCAGTTATTGGGACAATGAGCAGTTCTTC. It encodes CASSYWDNEQFF.

V usage is TRBV24-1 and J usage is TRBJ2-1, with 7 bases that match TRBD1. From germline, CDR1 is KGHDR and CDR2 SFDVKD. This CDR3 comprises 17 residues. The V gene end was trimmed by 1 base and the J gene end by 0 bases; junction bases not matched to a gene: 5. Here the CDR3 reads CATSDFRGQNSYNEQFF. The CDR3 region has the DNA TGTGCCACCAGTGATTTCAGGGGACAGAACTCCTACAATGAGCAGTTCTTC.

This clone came up once. The rearrangement joins TRBV6-2 or TRBV6-3 to TRBJ2-7, with TRBD2 matching over 12 bases. Per germline, CDR1 MNHEY and CDR2 SVGEGT. The junction had 11 bases not matched to a gene; V was cut back by 2 bases and J by 0 bases. The CDR3 length is 19 residues. In DNA, the CDR3 is TGTGCCAGCAGTTACGACCCGATCAGACTAGCGGGGGCCTCCTACGAGCAGTACTTC. It codes for CASSYDPIRLAGASYEQYF.

The rearrangement uses TRBV12-5 and TRBJ2-2, with a possible D match to TRBD2 (6 bases). Germline assignment: CDR1 LGHNT and CDR2 FRNRAP. This CDR3 spans 16 amino acids. The germline V and J ends were trimmed by 4 bases and 1 base, with 13 bases remaining between them. This CDR3 reads CASGSIPGLNTGELFF. The DNA for the CDR3 is TGTGCTAGTGGTTCAATACCGGGACTGAACACCGGGGAGCTGTTTTTT.

The chain recombines TRBV11-1 with TRBJ1-1; TRBD1 matches at 7 bases. Germline loops: CDR1 SGHAT, CDR2 FQDESV (reference sequence). J was trimmed by 0 bases and V by 2 bases; bases with no gene match: 3. The CDR3 is made up of 15 amino acids. The CDR3 DNA follows: TGTGCCAGCAGCTTACGAGGGGGCATGAACACTGAAGCTTTCTTT. The encoded protein is CASSLRGGMNTEAFF.

This chain links TRBV7-3 with TRBJ1-1, with 10 bases lining up with TRBD1. V shed 3 bases, J shed 9 bases, and the junction held 7 bases outside the gene matches. The CDR3 covers 14 residues. The V gene's germline CDR1 is SGHTA and CDR2 FQGTGA. The CDR3: CASSLTGGGMQAFF. The CDR3 bases are TGTGCCAGCAGCTTGACAGGGGGCGGGATGCAAGCTTTCTTT.

CDR3 nucleotide sequence: TGTGCCAGCAGTTTAGCGGCGGGTCTTAACTACACCTTC. It encodes CASSLAAGLNYTF. The rearrangement uses TRBV12-3 or TRBV12-4 and TRBJ1-2, with D hard to call. The V gene lost 0 bases and the J gene lost 10 bases, with 12 bases spanning the gap. The CDR3 runs 13 residues.

The chain recombines TRBV4-3 with TRBJ2-3; D is unclear. The CDR3 length is 11 residues. The V gene's germline CDR1 is LGHNA and CDR2 YSLEER. The ends were cut back, 3 bases at V and 7 bases at J, with 5 bases in the middle. Here the CDR3 reads CASSQGNTQYF. The CDR3 nucleotides read TGCGCCAGCAGCCAGGGGAATACGCAGTATTTT.

The chain employs TRBV28 and TRBJ2-2; D is unclear. Germline V gene sequence: CDR1 MDHEN, CDR2 SYDVKM. V was shortened by 7 bases and J by 4 bases, with 10 bases between the two germline ends. This CDR3 has 13 residues. The CDR3 coding sequence is TGTGCCAGCACAGAGATTTCCACCGGGGAGCTGTTTTTT. Residues: CASTEISTGELFF.

This clone was seen just once. The chain is built from TRBV4-3 and TRBJ2-1; 11 nucleotides agree with TRBD2. The germline CDR1 and CDR2 sequences are LGHNA and YSLEER. V was pared by 4 bases and J by 7 bases, with 6 bases of the junction left unmatched. The CDR3 is 15 amino acids. The CDR3 DNA sequence: TGCGCCAGCAGCCTCGGGACTAGCGGTTGGAATGAGCAGTTCTTC. The encoded protein is CASSLGTSGWNEQFF.

The chain carries TRBV6-5 and TRBJ1-1, with unresolved D. V shed 4 bases and J shed 3 bases, with 15 bases lying between them. This CDR3 contains 15 residues. Germline CDR1 MNHEY, CDR2 SVGAGI. Here the CDR3 DNA reads TGTGCCAGCAGTTTAGACTACGGTAGGGACACTGAAGCTTTCTTT. It specifies CASSLDYGRDTEAFF.

Only one count was recorded for this clone. The V and J genes are TRBV5-1 and TRBJ2-7, with 7 positions matching TRBD2. V was pared by 4 bases and J by 4 bases, with 8 bases of the junction left unmatched. Germline lookup yields CDR1 SGHRS and CDR2 YFSETQ. The CDR3 is made up of 14 amino acids. The CDR3 region is CASSVGGSSYEQYF. The CDR3 DNA sequence: TGCGCCAGCAGCGTCGGCGGGAGTTCTTACGAGCAGTACTTC.

This clone appeared a single time. The chain employs TRBV6-2 or TRBV6-3 and TRBJ2-1; D perhaps matches TRBD1 (6 bases). From germline, CDR1 is MNHEY and CDR2 SVGEGT. The CDR3 has 16 residues. V was shortened by 0 bases and J by 4 bases, with 13 bases between the two germline ends. CDR3 nucleotide sequence: TGTGCCAGCAGTTACTCCCCCAGGGGTTCATACAATGAGCAGTTCTTC. Its translation is CASSYSPRGSYNEQFF.

The chain employs TRBV19 and TRBJ1-4; TRBD1 might be the D (5 bases). V lost 7 bases, J lost 5 bases, and 14 bases lay in between. Per the germline V gene, CDR1 is LNHDA and CDR2 is SQIVND (reference sequence). The CDR3 runs to 14 residues. The CDR3 here is CASTRLGANEKLFF. CDR3 sequence (DNA): TGTGCCAGTACCCGACTTGGGGCGAATGAAAAACTGTTTTTT.

The V gene is TRBV24-1, the J gene TRBJ2-1; 9 bases fit TRBD1. The V and J ends lost 1 base and 8 bases, in that order; junction bases with no gene match: 11. The CDR3 contains 17 residues. The V gene's germline CDR1 is KGHDR and CDR2 SFDVKD. The CDR3 region is CATSDFRPFTGGDEQFF. As DNA, the CDR3 is TGTGCCACCAGTGATTTTAGACCGTTCACAGGGGGCGATGAGCAGTTCTTC.

J is TRBJ2-5 and V is TRBV6-1; no definite D call. Germline-derived CDR1 and CDR2 are MNHNS and SASEGT. V lost 1 base, J lost 2 bases, and 11 bases lay in between. The CDR3 has 15 residues. For the CDR3, the DNA is TGTGCCAGCAGTGAAGGGGCTACAACACAAGAGACCCAGTACTTC. Its translation is CASSEGATTQETQYF.

This rearrangement joins TRBV4-3 to TRBJ1-1; the match to TRBD1 covers 10 bases. Germline CDR1 and CDR2: LGHNA and YSLEER. CDR3 size: 16 residues. V lost 0 bases to trimming and J lost 2 bases; unmatched junction nucleotides: 3. The CDR3 DNA is TGCGCCAGCAGCCAAGATCGGACAGGGGGTAACACTGAAGCTTTCTTT. Its translation is CASSQDRTGGNTEAFF.

CDR3 DNA: TGTGCCAGCACCCCGGGGGGGGGCGGTGGCTACACCTTC. It specifies CASTPGGGGGYTF. V gene TRBV27 combines with J gene TRBJ1-2; perhaps TRBD1 as D (6 bases). Germline V gene lookup returns CDR1 MNHEY and CDR2 SMNVEV (reference sequence). The CDR3 contains 13 residues. V lost 7 bases, J lost 7 bases, and 16 bases lay in between.

V usage is TRBV6-5 and J usage is TRBJ1-5, with D possibly being TRBD1 (5 bases). The germline V gene encodes CDR1 MNHEY and CDR2 SVGAGI. Deletions cut 6 bases from V and 4 bases from J, with 13 bases between. The CDR3 loop spans 14 amino acids. The CDR3 DNA is TGTGCCAGCAGGACCCGGGACGGTAATCAGCCCCAGCATTTT. This encodes CASRTRDGNQPQHF.